These 21 T cell receptor beta chains share one sample of origin, sequenced in a study of radiation and T cells in renal cell carcinoma. Generated by immunoSEQ multiplex PCR, the TCRdb table keeps only in-frame clones and is missing some. The data contain approximately 170,000 clones, 88% of them seen just once; the ten biggest clones take up roughly 12%. Time point noted: blood 4 weeks post-SBRT, at nephrectomy. Treatment specified: 15 Gy SBRT to primary tumor, nephrectomy 4 weeks later. The material was blood, obtained from a patient whose treatment included radiotherapy and nephrectomy. These receptor sequences come from a woman between 45 and 65 years old with renal cell carcinoma.

The rearrangement joins TRBV18 to TRBJ2-5; D could derive from TRBD1 or TRBD2 (5 bases each). Trimming pared 0 bases from V and 1 base from J, leaving 9 bases between. This CDR3 is 15 amino acids long. Germline CDR1 KGHSH, CDR2 LQKENI. The CDR3 here is CASSPPGGGQETQYF. The CDR3 DNA sequence: TGTGCCAGCTCACCACCGGGTGGGGGCCAAGAGACCCAGTACTTC.

This chain joins TRBV7-2 and TRBJ2-1, with 7 bases aligning to TRBD1. The CDR3 has 17 amino acids. Germline V gene lookup returns CDR1 SGHTA and CDR2 FQGNSA. The V gene end was trimmed by 2 bases and the J gene end by 0 bases; junction bases not matched to a gene: 7. The CDR3 DNA reads TGTGCCAGCAGCTTATACAGGGGAACCCCCTCCTACAATGAGCAGTTCTTC. It is translated as CASSLYRGTPSYNEQFF.

About this clone: Distinct nucleotide sequences in the sample also encode this CDR3. V gene TRBV5-1 combines with J gene TRBJ1-2, with D unclear. CDR1 is SGHRS, CDR2 YFSETQ, per germline. The CDR3 contains 12 residues. The ends were cut back, 0 bases at V and 5 bases at J, with 5 bases in the middle. The CDR3 here is CASSLEGYGYTF. DNA of the CDR3: TGCGCCAGCAGCTTGGAAGGGTATGGCTACACCTTC.

This clone has just a few counts. The V and J genes are TRBV7-9 and TRBJ1-2; 7 bases fit TRBD1. The CDR3 has 15 residues. Germline V gene data show CDR1 as SEHNR and CDR2 as FQNEAQ (reference sequence). V was clipped by 1 base and J by 0 bases; unmatched bases: 2. In DNA, the CDR3 is TGTGCCAGCAGCTTAGTGGGACAGTCTAACTATGGCTACACCTTC. Protein sequence: CASSLVGQSNYGYTF. Drawing the rest from reference TRBV7-9 and TRBJ1-2, the complete variable domain is DTGVSQNPRHKITKRGQNVTFRCDPISEHNRLYWYRQTLGQGPEFLTYFQNEAQLEKSRLLSDRFSAERPKGSFSTLEIQRTEQGDSAMYLCASSLVGQSNYGYTFGSGTRLTVV.

The chain carries TRBV30 and TRBJ2-3, with D hard to call. The V end lost 8 bases, the J end lost 4 bases, and 19 bases lay between the germline ends. Germline assignment: CDR1 GTSNPN and CDR2 SVGIG (reference sequence). The CDR3 length is 14 residues. The CDR3 bases are TGTGCCCAGGCTCCCGACCTCCGGGCAGATACGCAGTATTTT. Translation gives CAQAPDLRADTQYF. Based on the CDR3 plus reference TRBV30 and TRBJ2-3, the full variable domain is SQTIHQWPATLVQPVGSPLSLECTVEGTSNPNLYWYRQAAGRGLQLLFYSVGIGQISSEVPQNLSASRPQDRQFILSSKKLLLSDSGFYLCAQAPDLRADTQYFGPGTRLTVL.

This chain links TRBV2 with TRBJ1-6; 7 bases fit TRBD1. Germline trimming cut 6 bases from V and 8 bases from J; bases unmatched to any gene: 10. The germline V gene encodes CDR1 SNHLY and CDR2 FYNNEI. CDR3 length: 15 amino acids. The DNA of the CDR3 is TGTGCCAGCAGACGGACAGGCGGGATAGATTCACCCCTCCACTTT. Its translation: CASRRTGGIDSPLHF.

V usage is TRBV2 and J usage is TRBJ1-1; D is ambiguous. CDR3 length: 13 residues. Trimming pared 5 bases from V and 4 bases from J, leaving 11 bases between. The V gene's germline CDR1 is SNHLY and CDR2 FYNNEI. The CDR3 reads CASSIARGTEAFF. CDR3 DNA sequence: TGTGCCAGCAGTATTGCCCGGGGCACTGAAGCTTTCTTT.

This clone was seen just once. This chain links TRBV7-2 with TRBJ1-4; D is unresolved. The CDR3 is 15 residues long. Germline V CDR1 and CDR2: SGHTA, FQGNSA. V lost 3 bases, J lost 5 bases, and 13 bases lay in between. CDR3 nucleotide sequence: TGTGCCAGCAGCTTCGCCGGGCCGGAAAATGAAAAACTGTTTTTT. Translation: CASSFAGPENEKLFF.

As to this clone: The same CDR3 arises from other DNA sequences in this sample as well. V is TRBV2 and J is TRBJ1-5, with D possibly matching TRBD1 (6 bases). The CDR3 has 13 residues. The germline CDR1 and CDR2 sequences are SNHLY and FYNNEI. Deletions cut 4 bases from V and 4 bases from J, with 8 bases between. CDR3 loop: CASSGQGNQPQHF. Written as DNA, the CDR3 is TGTGCCAGCAGTGGGCAGGGGAATCAGCCCCAGCATTTT.

This chain links TRBV10-3 with TRBJ2-2; TRBD2 matches 8 bases. This CDR3 has 15 residues. From germline, CDR1 is ENHRY and CDR2 SYGVKD. With V trimmed by 2 bases and J by 7 bases, 6 bases remained unmatched. The CDR3 protein is CAISEAGGPGGELFF. The CDR3 DNA is TGTGCCATCAGTGAGGCGGGGGGCCCTGGCGGGGAGCTGTTTTTT.

The rearrangement links TRBV21-1 to TRBJ1-4. TRBV21-1 represents a pseudogene. This CDR3 comprises 17 residues. The CDR3 reads CASSKLEVITTNEKLFF. CDR3 DNA sequence: TGTGCCAGCAGCAAATTAGAAGTTATAACAACTAATGAAAAACTGTTTTTT.

The chain couples TRBV19 to TRBJ2-3, with 14 positions matching TRBD2. Germline V gives CDR1 LNHDA, CDR2 SQIVND (reference sequence). J lost 6 bases, V lost 5 bases, and 7 bases had no gene match. The length of the CDR3 is 16 residues. In nucleotides, the CDR3 is TGTGCCAGTAGTTCCCGGACTAGCGGGGGGTCCGATACGCAGTATTTT. This encodes CASSSRTSGGSDTQYF.

With respect to this clone: Lacking the conserved final phenylalanine or tryptophan, this CDR3 likely reflects a read error. The limits of the CDR3 on the DNA are not certain, so only TCRdb's listed CDR3 is given. CDR3 amino acids: CASSQSEGQGAEG. The chain couples TRBV23-1 to TRBJ2-7; the table calls TRBD1, which could not be checked here. TRBV23-1 has ORF status, its function being uncertain. The CDR3 adds up to 13 amino acids, both ends counted.

This clone was observed a handful of times. This sequence joins TRBV10-3 and TRBJ1-1; no definite D call. The CDR3 is 14 amino acids. Germline lookup yields CDR1 ENHRY and CDR2 SYGVKD. The germline V and J ends were trimmed by 3 bases and 1 base, with 9 bases remaining between them. The CDR3 here is CAISDLTENTEAFF. The CDR3 bases are TGTGCCATCAGTGACCTTACAGAGAACACTGAAGCTTTCTTT.

The chain has TRBV9 and TRBJ2-7, with 8 bases that match TRBD1. The length of the CDR3 is 15 residues. Germline V CDR1 and CDR2: SGDLS, YYNGEE. V dropped 2 bases and J dropped 2; count of bases not matched to a gene: 6. The CDR3 reads CASSVGPGQAYEQYF. CDR3 in DNA: TGTGCCAGCAGCGTGGGGCCGGGACAGGCCTACGAGCAGTACTTC.

V usage is TRBV7-2 and J usage is TRBJ1-5, with D unresolved. Germline loops: CDR1 SGHTA, CDR2 FQGNSA. V lost 3 bases and J lost 3, with 12 bases in between. The CDR3 consists of 15 residues. The CDR3 DNA is TGTGCCAGCAGCTTCCGAGGCAGTTCCAATCAGCCCCAGCATTTT. The encoded protein is CASSFRGSSNQPQHF.

This clone was observed a handful of times. CDR3 in amino acids: CASSLEWGNSNQPQHF. The CDR3 bases are TGTGCCAGCAGCTTAGAGTGGGGGAATAGCAATCAGCCCCAGCATTTT. The rearrangement links TRBV7-9 to TRBJ1-5, with D possibly being TRBD1 (5 bases). V lost 1 base to trimming and J lost 0 bases, with 10 bases between them. The CDR3 spans 16 residues. CDR1 is SEHNR and CDR2 is FQNEAQ in the germline V gene (reference sequence).

This rearrangement joins TRBV5-8 to TRBJ2-6; D ambiguous. V lost 0 bases and J lost 17, with 24 bases in between. The CDR3 has 16 residues. Germline assignment: CDR1 SGHTS and CDR2 YDEGEE. CDR3: CASSLVVTQTPVRLTF. The CDR3, as DNA: TGTGCCAGCAGCTTGGTGGTCACCCAGACCCCGGTCCGATTGACTTTC.

The V gene is TRBV11-2, the J gene TRBJ2-1; the D call may be TRBD1 or TRBD2 (5 bases each). V lost 1 base to trimming and J lost 4 bases, with 8 bases between them. Per germline, CDR1 SGHAT and CDR2 FQNNGV. CDR3 size: 14 residues. The CDR3 region has the DNA TGTGCCAGCAGCTTAGGAGGGGATTACAATGAGCAGTTCTTC. Translation gives CASSLGGDYNEQFF.

This clone was seen once. V gene TRBV2 combines with J gene TRBJ1-5, with a possible D match to TRBD1 (5 bases). The V and J ends lost 5 bases and 0 bases respectively, with 14 bases between them. Germline V gene lookup returns CDR1 SNHLY and CDR2 FYNNEI. CDR3 length equals 16 residues. CDR3 sequence: CASSLRAHYSNQPQHF. For the CDR3, the DNA is TGTGCCAGCAGTCTCAGGGCGCACTATAGCAATCAGCCCCAGCATTTT. The full variable domain, its missing parts supplied by reference TRBV2 and TRBJ1-5, is EPEVTQTPSHQVTQMGQEVILRCVPISNHLYFYWYRQILGQKVEFLVSFYNNEISEKSEIFDDQFSVERPDGSNFTLKIRSTKLEDSAMYFCASSLRAHYSNQPQHFGDGTRLSIL.

The rearrangement links TRBV5-1 to TRBJ2-5, with D perhaps given as TRBD1 or TRBD2 (6 bases each). With 4 bases removed from V and 4 bases from J, the gap between germline ends came to 20 bases. CDR1 and CDR2 from the germline V gene are SGHRS and YFSETQ. This CDR3 contains 16 residues. The CDR3 sequence is CASSKGGRFVGETQYF. CDR3 DNA: TGCGCCAGCAGCAAAGGGGGGAGGTTCGTAGGAGAGACCCAGTACTTC.